Detailed here is one T cell receptor (beta chain). V was shortened by 4 bases and J by 4 bases, with 13 bases between the two germline ends. This CDR3 is built from 15 residues. Germline V gene lookup returns CDR1 LGHNA and CDR2 YSLEER. The sample belongs to a study of blood T cells in healthy people across ages. Together with a sample-barcoded 5' primer, a J-beta primer mix was included in a second PCR lasting roughly 7 to 11 cycles. Each CDR3 protein is one row after TCRdb ran MiXCR on the 5' RACE reads. Of approximately 900,000 distinct CDR3 sequences in the sample, 48% were seen once. This clonotype was sampled from a man aged 30-40 years in good health. This chain connects TRBV4-3 to TRBJ1-4; D not certain. The sample comprised blood. The CDR3 nucleotides are TGCGCCAGCAGCCGAGGGCTGGAGGGTAATGAAAAACTGTTTTTT. Protein product: CASSRGLEGNEKLFF.